The 25 T cell receptor beta chains reported below all come from one sample, sequenced in a study of OX40 agonist ivuxolimab in advanced cancers. The assay was immunoSEQ multiplex PCR, and TCRdb's table has in-frame clones only and misses some. This table holds around 40,000 clones, approximately 86% found once. The specimen was CD4+ or CD8+ T cells sorted from blood, collected in a trial of the OX40 agonist ivuxolimab. The source of these receptors is an adult with an advanced solid tumor such as melanoma, head and neck, liver or kidney cancer.

The genes are TRBV30 and TRBJ2-7, with TRBD2 matching over 13 bases. V gave up 5 bases and J gave up 2 bases; unmatched junction bases: 0. The CDR3 spans 13 residues. Germline-derived CDR1 and CDR2 are GTSNPN and SVGIG (reference sequence). CDR3 region: CAWGTSGTYEQYF. DNA of the CDR3: TGTGCCTGGGGGACTAGCGGGACCTACGAGCAGTACTTC.

The chain is built from TRBV6-6 and TRBJ1-5; 7 bases align to TRBD1. Germline CDR1 MNHNY, CDR2 SVGAGI (reference sequence). After removal of 2 bases from V and 5 bases from J, the junction contained 3 bases not matched to a gene. This CDR3 has 14 amino acids. The CDR3 DNA reads as TGTGCCAGCAGTTACGGCAGGGGGGATCAGCCCCAGCATTTT. It yields the protein CASSYGRGDQPQHF.

This clone has just one count. The V and J genes are TRBV7-3 and TRBJ2-2; D is possibly TRBD1 (6 bases). V was cut by 3 bases and J by 6 bases, with 8 bases left in between. In germline, CDR1 is SGHTA, CDR2 FQGTGA. CDR3 length equals 13 residues. This CDR3 reads CASSLSGAGELFF. The CDR3 DNA reads as TGTGCCAGCAGCTTGTCAGGGGCCGGGGAGCTGTTTTTT.

The chain combines TRBV27 with TRBJ1-5; D call uncertain. V dropped 3 bases and J dropped 2 bases, with 8 bases sitting between them. There are 14 residues in the CDR3. Germline CDR1 and CDR2: MNHEY and SMNVEV (reference sequence). CDR3 protein: CASSFGMGNQPQHF. CDR3 DNA: TGTGCCAGCAGTTTTGGGATGGGCAATCAGCCCCAGCATTTT.

The rearrangement links TRBV2 to TRBJ1-2, with TRBD1 matching 9 bases. The V and J ends lost 7 bases and 7 bases, in that order; junction bases with no gene match: 4. Germline assignment: CDR1 SNHLY and CDR2 FYNNEI. The CDR3 is 12 amino acids. The CDR3 DNA sequence: TGTGCCAGCAAGGGACAGGGAATTGGCTACACCTTC. This translates into CASKGQGIGYTF. The full variable domain, with the rest looked up from reference TRBV2 and TRBJ1-2, is EPEVTQTPSHQVTQMGQEVILRCVPISNHLYFYWYRQILGQKVEFLVSFYNNEISEKSEIFDDQFSVERPDGSNFTLKIRSTKLEDSAMYFCASKGQGIGYTFGSGTRLTVV.

CDR3 region: CASRPGGTAGETQYF. The CDR3 DNA is TGCGCCAGCAGACCGGGGGGAACAGCAGGAGAGACCCAGTACTTC. The gene calls are TRBV5-1 and TRBJ2-5; TRBD2 aligns across 7 bases. Germline loops: CDR1 SGHRS, CDR2 YFSETQ. This CDR3 has 15 amino acids. V trimming: 5 bases; J trimming: 4 bases; junction bases outside the gene matches: 11.

This sequence joins TRBV7-2 and TRBJ2-1; perhaps TRBD2 as D (6 bases). The CDR3 is made up of 16 amino acids. Germline V gene sequence: CDR1 SGHTA, CDR2 FQGNSA. V shed 5 bases and J shed 0 bases, with 14 bases lying between them. The CDR3 reads CASSPSRESSYNEQFF. In DNA, the CDR3 is TGTGCCAGCAGCCCAAGCCGGGAGAGCTCCTACAATGAGCAGTTCTTC.

The V and J genes are TRBV10-3 and TRBJ1-1, with D unresolved. The V end was cut by 1 base, the J end by 8 bases, with 14 bases between. The CDR3 contains 14 residues. Germline assignment: CDR1 ENHRY and CDR2 SYGVKD. CDR3 sequence: CAISEFESVGEAFF. The CDR3 DNA reads TGTGCCATCAGTGAGTTTGAGTCCGTGGGAGAAGCTTTCTTT.

J is TRBJ1-2 and V is TRBV6-6, with 9 bases identical to TRBD1. This CDR3 is 14 amino acids long. V was clipped by 7 bases and J by 7 bases; unmatched bases: 10. Per the germline V gene, CDR1 is MNHNY and CDR2 is SVGAGI (reference sequence). CDR3: CASIPGTGMGGYTF. CDR3 bases: TGTGCCAGCATACCAGGGACAGGGATGGGTGGCTACACCTTC.

The genes are TRBV2 and TRBJ1-4, with D unclear. Trimming removed 3 bases at V and 10 bases at J, with 12 bases between. The CDR3 length is 13 residues. Germline CDR1 is SNHLY and CDR2 is FYNNEI. CDR3 DNA: TGTGCCAGCAGTGAGGGGAGCGTTGGAAAACTGTTTTTT. Translated: CASSEGSVGKLFF.

The J gene is TRBJ1-3, the V gene TRBV30; no firm D call. Germline V CDR1 and CDR2: GTSNPN, SVGIG (reference sequence). The CDR3 is 15 amino acids. V was trimmed by 3 bases and J by 0 bases, leaving 12 bases between them. The CDR3 protein is CAWSGASSSGNTIYF. CDR3 in DNA: TGTGCCTGGAGCGGAGCTTCTAGCTCTGGAAACACCATATATTTT.

The CDR3 sequence is CASRGAGNQPQHF. DNA for the CDR3: TGTGCTTCGAGGGGTGCGGGCAATCAGCCCCAGCATTTT. The V and J genes are TRBV7-2 and TRBJ1-5, with D possibly being TRBD1 (5 bases). The CDR3 spans 13 residues. Per the germline V gene, CDR1 is SGHTA and CDR2 is FQGNSA.

This clone was found a few times. J is TRBJ2-2 and V is TRBV30; no clear D gene. Germline CDR1 GTSNPN, CDR2 SVGIG (reference sequence). CDR3 length: 11 residues. V was cut by 1 base and J by 8 bases, with 5 bases left in between. The CDR3 DNA sequence: TGTGCCTGGAGTGGTCGAGGGGAGCTGTTTTTT. This codes for CAWSGRGELFF.

The chain is built from TRBV5-4 and TRBJ1-5, with D possibly matching TRBD1 (6 bases). Looked up from germline, CDR1 is SGHNT and CDR2 is YYREEE (reference sequence). V was shortened by 4 bases and J by 2 bases, with 16 bases between the two germline ends. The CDR3 length is 16 residues. The CDR3 here is CASSVGGALGNQPQHF. Here the CDR3 DNA reads TGTGCCAGCAGCGTTGGGGGGGCTCTTGGCAATCAGCCCCAGCATTTT.

The chain carries TRBV30 and TRBJ1-5; TRBD1 is a possible D gene (6 bases). Germline loops: CDR1 GTSNPN, CDR2 SVGIG (reference sequence). The length of the CDR3 is 13 residues. With 0 bases removed from V and 5 bases from J, the gap between germline ends came to 8 bases. CDR3 nucleotide sequence: TGTGCCTGGAGTGTGACAGGAGATCAGCCCCAGCATTTT. It codes for CAWSVTGDQPQHF.

The V call is TRBV7-9, the J call TRBJ2-7; D remains unclear. CDR1 is SEHNR and CDR2 is FQNEAQ in the germline V gene (reference sequence). The CDR3 is 13 amino acids. V was clipped by 5 bases and J by 3 bases, with 11 bases between them. CDR3 DNA sequence: TGTGCCAGCAGCATATCCATACTCTACGAGCAGTACTTC. It codes for CASSISILYEQYF.

The rearrangement links TRBV19 to TRBJ2-5; possibly TRBD1 for D (5 bases). The assigned J gene may be wrong: the sequence end matches TRBJ2-7 better. The germline V gene encodes CDR1 LNHDA and CDR2 SQIVND (reference sequence). The CDR3 length is 14 residues. The CDR3 loop reads CASRPTGLPYEQYF. The CDR3 DNA is TGTGCCAGTAGGCCCACAGGTCTGCCCTACGAGCAGTACTTC.

The gene calls are TRBV5-1 and TRBJ2-5; 7 bases are a match to TRBD1. Germline V gene lookup returns CDR1 SGHRS and CDR2 YFSETQ. There are 15 residues in the CDR3. The ends lost 4 bases at V and 1 base at J; junction bases unmatched: 7. CDR3 residues: CASSALTGAQETQYF. The CDR3 DNA sequence: TGCGCCAGCAGCGCGCTAACAGGGGCCCAAGAGACCCAGTACTTC.

The V call is TRBV19, the J call TRBJ1-1; D is unresolved. Germline V CDR1 and CDR2: LNHDA, SQIVND (reference sequence). V was trimmed by 4 bases and J by 0 bases, leaving 6 bases between them. The CDR3 consists of 13 residues. The CDR3 nucleotides read TGTGCCAGTAGTAGTCAAGTGAACACTGAAGCTTTCTTT. It yields the protein CASSSQVNTEAFF. Complete variable domain (other parts from reference TRBV19 and TRBJ1-1): DGGITQSPKYLFRKEGQNVTLSCEQNLNHDAMYWYRQDPGQGLRLIYYSQIVNDFQKGDIAEGYSVSREKKESFPLTVTSAQKNPTAFYLCASSSQVNTEAFFGQGTRLTVV.

This clone was seen a single time. This chain links TRBV9 with TRBJ2-5; D may correspond to TRBD1 or TRBD2 (6 bases each). The germline V gene has CDR1 SGDLS and CDR2 YYNGEE. Trimming cost V 0 bases and J 4 bases, with 16 bases left between them. This CDR3 has 16 amino acids. The CDR3: CASSVEARGGLETQYF. In nucleotides, the CDR3 is TGTGCCAGCAGCGTAGAAGCCAGGGGAGGATTAGAGACCCAGTACTTC. Full variable domain (outside the CDR3, taken from reference TRBV9 and TRBJ2-5): DSGVTQTPKHLITATGQRVTLRCSPRSGDLSVYWYQQSLDQGLQFLIQYYNGEERAKGNILERFSAQQFPDLHSELNLSSLELGDSALYFCASSVEARGGLETQYFGPGTRLLVL.

As DNA, the CDR3 is TGTGCCAGCAGCTTAGAGGGCTACACCGGGGAGCTGTTTTTT. Translating gives CASSLEGYTGELFF. The V and J genes are TRBV11-2 and TRBJ2-2; the D is unclear. The germline gives CDR1 SGHAT, CDR2 FQNNGV. V was shortened by 0 bases and J by 3 bases, with 5 bases between the two germline ends. This CDR3 has 14 residues.

V gene TRBV27 combines with J gene TRBJ2-7; maybe TRBD2 (5 bases). CDR1 MNHEY and CDR2 SMNVEV come from the germline V gene (reference sequence). The V and J ends lost 5 bases and 4 bases respectively, with 15 bases between them. The CDR3 covers 14 residues. The CDR3 loop reads CASSTFGGDYEQYF. CDR3 nucleotide sequence: TGTGCCAGCAGTACCTTCGGAGGCGATTACGAGCAGTACTTC.

The V gene is TRBV2, the J gene TRBJ1-1; D unresolved. The CDR3 length is 13 residues. Trimming left V 6 bases short and J 4 bases short, with 12 bases between. The germline CDR1 and CDR2 sequences are SNHLY and FYNNEI. CDR3 coding DNA: TGTGCCAGCAGGGGCACCGCGGGCACTGAAGCTTTCTTT. Translating it yields CASRGTAGTEAFF.

V gene TRBV18 combines with J gene TRBJ2-3; D uncertain. The V gene lost 3 bases and the J gene lost 2 bases, with 6 bases spanning the gap. Germline V gene data show CDR1 as KGHSH and CDR2 as LQKENI. CDR3 length: 13 residues. CDR3: CASSPSITDTQYF. The DNA of the CDR3 is TGTGCCAGCTCACCTTCCATCACAGATACGCAGTATTTT. The full variable domain, with the rest looked up from reference TRBV18 and TRBJ2-3, is NAGVMQNPRHLVRRRGQEARLRCSPMKGHSHVYWYRQLPEEGLKFMVYLQKENIIDESGMPKERFSAEFPKEGPSILRIQQVVRGDSAAYFCASSPSITDTQYFGPGTRLTVL.

The rearrangement uses TRBV27 and TRBJ2-5; D may be TRBD1 or TRBD2 (5 bases each). Trimming took 7 bases from V and 9 from J, leaving 12 bases between them. The V gene's germline CDR1 is MNHEY and CDR2 SMNVEV (reference sequence). The CDR3 consists of 11 residues. CDR3 sequence: CASNFGGAQYF. The CDR3 coding sequence is TGTGCCAGCAATTTTGGGGGTGCCCAGTACTTC.